The next 32 T cell receptor beta chains were all read from a single sample in a study of blood T cell repertoires in COVID-19. Only in-frame clones appear in the TCRdb table, and some are missing; sequencing was by immunoSEQ multiplex PCR. The sample lists 150,000 or so clones, roughly nine tenths occurring once. The sequenced sample was peripheral blood. The receptors originated from a man aged 50 to 60 with acute or convalescent COVID-19.

CDR3 coding DNA: TGTGCCAGCAAGGAGGTTCTGAACACTGAAGCTTTCTTT. Translation: CASKEVLNTEAFF. This chain links TRBV28 with TRBJ1-1; D is unresolved. The germline gives CDR1 MDHEN, CDR2 SYDVKM. The CDR3 totals 13 residues. Trimming shortened V by 7 bases and J by 0 bases, and 9 bases separated the two germline ends.

The V call is TRBV2, the J call TRBJ2-5; TRBD2 is a possible D gene (6 bases). Germline loops: CDR1 SNHLY, CDR2 FYNNEI. CDR3 length: 13 residues. Between the trimmed V and J ends, which lost 8 bases and 1 base, there was a span of 11 bases. The CDR3 reads CASGGSTQETQYF. For the CDR3, the DNA is TGTGCCAGCGGAGGGAGCACCCAAGAGACCCAGTACTTC.

This chain connects TRBV19 to TRBJ1-4, with a weak D call TRBD1 (6 bases). V shed 5 bases and J shed 0 bases, with 19 bases lying between them. Germline lookup yields CDR1 LNHDA and CDR2 SQIVND (reference sequence). There are 18 residues in the CDR3. DNA of the CDR3: TGTGCCAGTAGTTCTCAGGGGACCAAAGTTGCAACTAATGAAAAACTGTTTTTT. This translates into CASSSQGTKVATNEKLFF.

This clone has only one observation. This chain joins TRBV7-8 and TRBJ2-7; D call uncertain. V lost 3 bases to trimming and J lost 2 bases, with 8 bases between them. This CDR3 comprises 13 residues. Germline V gene sequence: CDR1 SGHVS, CDR2 FQNEAQ. This CDR3 is CASSFRVPYEQYF. As DNA, the CDR3 is TGTGCCAGCAGCTTTCGGGTTCCCTACGAGCAGTACTTC.

The rearrangement links TRBV28 to TRBJ2-5; 8 positions match TRBD1. With 5 bases clipped from V and 4 bases from J, the junction kept 12 bases outside the gene matches. Germline lookup yields CDR1 MDHEN and CDR2 SYDVKM. The CDR3 contains 16 residues. CDR3 sequence (DNA): TGTGCCAGCAGTCCGGCCGGGACAGGTGGAGGAGAGACCCAGTACTTC. It yields the protein CASSPAGTGGGETQYF. The variable domain in full, with the rest retrieved from reference TRBV28 and TRBJ2-5, is DVKVTQSSRYLVKRTGEKVFLECVQDMDHENMFWYRQDPGLGLRLIYFSYDVKMKEKGDIPEGYSVSREKKERFSLILESASTNQTSMYLCASSPAGTGGGETQYFGPGTRLLVL.

V gene TRBV28 combines with J gene TRBJ2-1; 7 bases fit TRBD2. The CDR3 extends over 15 amino acids. With 2 bases clipped from V and 3 bases from J, the junction kept 4 bases outside the gene matches. Germline assignment: CDR1 MDHEN and CDR2 SYDVKM. CDR3 sequence (DNA): TGTGCCAGCAGTTTAGGGCTAGCGGACTACAATGAGCAGTTCTTC. Translating it yields CASSLGLADYNEQFF. Full variable domain (remainder filled in from reference TRBV28 and TRBJ2-1): DVKVTQSSRYLVKRTGEKVFLECVQDMDHENMFWYRQDPGLGLRLIYFSYDVKMKEKGDIPEGYSVSREKKERFSLILESASTNQTSMYLCASSLGLADYNEQFFGPGTRLTVL.

The V and J genes are TRBV9 and TRBJ1-2; the D gene is possibly TRBD1 (5 bases). Germline V gene lookup returns CDR1 SGDLS and CDR2 YYNGEE. Deletions cut 3 bases from V and 10 bases from J, with 19 bases between. This CDR3 is built from 14 residues. The CDR3 DNA sequence: TGTGCCAGCAGCGAAACGGTGGCAGGGAAGGACTACACCTTC. Amino acid sequence: CASSETVAGKDYTF.

In this sample, this clone turned up once. The gene calls are TRBV2 and TRBJ1-1; no clear D. CDR1 is SNHLY and CDR2 is FYNNEI in the germline V gene. The CDR3 has 13 amino acids. Trimming took off 1 base at V and 11 bases at J, with 14 bases between the two ends. CDR3 sequence (DNA): TGTGCCAGCAGTGAAGTCCCACGGATGGGCGCTTTCTTT. Protein sequence: CASSEVPRMGAFF.

V and J are TRBV19 and TRBJ2-7, with D perhaps TRBD2 (5 bases). The CDR3 is 12 residues long. Germline V gene sequence: CDR1 LNHDA, CDR2 SQIVND (reference sequence). V gave up 5 bases and J gave up 3 bases, with 8 bases separating them. CDR3 bases: TGTGCCAGTAGTGTTGGGAGCTACGAGCAGTACTTC. As protein: CASSVGSYEQYF. Based on the CDR3 plus reference TRBV19 and TRBJ2-7, the full variable domain is DGGITQSPKYLFRKEGQNVTLSCEQNLNHDAMYWYRQDPGQGLRLIYYSQIVNDFQKGDIAEGYSVSREKKESFPLTVTSAQKNPTAFYLCASSVGSYEQYFGPGTRLTVT.

This clone appeared a single time. The V call is TRBV27, the J call TRBJ1-2; D is possibly TRBD1 (5 bases). Trimming shortened V by 4 bases and J by 6 bases, and 12 bases separated the two germline ends. Germline V lookup: CDR1 MNHEY, CDR2 SMNVEV (reference sequence). The CDR3 sequence is 13 residues long. CDR3 DNA sequence: TGTGCCAGCAGTTGGGGCGGGGGTAATGGCTACACCTTC. As protein: CASSWGGGNGYTF.

This chain connects TRBV28 to TRBJ2-1; TRBD2 is a possible D gene (5 bases). This CDR3 comprises 12 residues. CDR1 and CDR2 (germline): MDHEN, SYDVKM. V lost 4 bases and J lost 9, with 10 bases in between. The CDR3 DNA reads TGTGCCAGCAGTTCGTCACTAGGTGAGCAGTTCTTC. As protein: CASSSSLGEQFF.

The table lists this clone with a few counts. The chain recombines TRBV11-2 with TRBJ2-5, with TRBD2 identical over 11 bases. Germline CDR1 and CDR2: SGHAT and FQNNGV. The CDR3 sequence is 15 residues long. Trimming at V came to 1 base and at J to 4 bases, leaving 2 bases not matched to a gene. CDR3 in amino acids: CASSLGGTSGETQYF. The CDR3 DNA follows: TGTGCCAGCAGCTTAGGAGGGACTAGCGGAGAGACCCAGTACTTC.

The chain recombines TRBV2 with TRBJ2-3; the match to TRBD1 covers 8 bases. CDR1 and CDR2 (germline): SNHLY, FYNNEI. The CDR3 has 16 residues. The J segment lost 6 bases and the V segment lost 4 bases, leaving 12 bases of the junction unmatched. CDR3 nucleotide sequence: TGTGCCAGCAGTGTAGACAGGGGCAGGGTTAGGGATACGCAGTATTTT. Translation: CASSVDRGRVRDTQYF. Full variable domain (outside the CDR3, taken from reference TRBV2 and TRBJ2-3): EPEVTQTPSHQVTQMGQEVILRCVPISNHLYFYWYRQILGQKVEFLVSFYNNEISEKSEIFDDQFSVERPDGSNFTLKIRSTKLEDSAMYFCASSVDRGRVRDTQYFGPGTRLTVL.

This chain uses TRBV3-1 (or the pseudogene TRBV3-2) with TRBJ2-7, with 7 bases fitting TRBD2. The germline V gene has CDR1 LGHDT and CDR2 YNNKEL (reference sequence). The junction had 7 bases not matched to a gene; V was cut back by 1 base and J by 4 bases. The CDR3 is made up of 15 amino acids. The DNA for the CDR3 is TGTGCCAGCAGCCAAGGGGCTAGCGGAGGGTACGAGCAGTACTTC. This sequence encodes CASSQGASGGYEQYF.

The chain carries TRBV19 and TRBJ2-2; 11 positions agree with TRBD1. V was pared by 6 bases and J by 7 bases, with 4 bases of the junction left unmatched. Germline CDR1 and CDR2: LNHDA and SQIVND (reference sequence). This CDR3 region has 14 residues. CDR3 sequence: CASRGTGGSGELFF. The CDR3 coding sequence is TGTGCCAGTAGAGGGACAGGGGGAAGCGGGGAGCTGTTTTTT.

This rearrangement joins TRBV7-2 to TRBJ1-1; D is undetermined. Germline V gene data show CDR1 as SGHTA and CDR2 as FQGNSA. V was shortened by 3 bases and J by 4 bases, with 15 bases between the two germline ends. This CDR3 is built from 15 residues. The CDR3 DNA sequence: TGTGCCAGCAGCTTGGAAAGGGCGGGAAGCACTGAAGCTTTCTTT. Residues: CASSLERAGSTEAFF.

V is TRBV4-1 and J is TRBJ1-1, with TRBD1 matching over 7 bases. The CDR3 is 14 residues long. Germline V gives CDR1 MGHRA, CDR2 YSYEKL. Trimming removed 0 bases from V and 10 bases from J; junction bases left unmatched: 8. The CDR3 is CASSQDAQGRGAFF. As DNA, the CDR3 is TGCGCCAGCAGCCAAGACGCACAGGGGCGGGGAGCTTTCTTT.

This chain links TRBV10-3 with TRBJ2-7; 9 nucleotides align to TRBD2. Unmatched junction bases numbered 7, after V lost 7 bases and J lost 3 bases. The germline V gene has CDR1 ENHRY and CDR2 SYGVKD. The CDR3 is 14 amino acids. CDR3 residues: CAIKSRGGDYEQYF. For the CDR3, the DNA is TGTGCCATCAAGTCTCGCGGGGGGGACTACGAGCAGTACTTC.

V is TRBV28 and J is TRBJ2-3; D is possibly TRBD1 (7 bases). Germline V gene lookup returns CDR1 MDHEN and CDR2 SYDVKM. CDR3 length: 16 amino acids. Trimming took 5 bases from V and 0 from J, leaving 15 bases between them. The CDR3 region is CASSHLTGTSTDTQYF. DNA of the CDR3: TGTGCCAGCAGTCATCTGACAGGGACTAGCACAGATACGCAGTATTTT.

V usage is TRBV5-1 and J usage is TRBJ2-1; D unresolved. The CDR3 consists of 13 residues. V lost 4 bases and J 2 bases, leaving 7 bases between the germline ends. From germline, CDR1 is SGHRS and CDR2 YFSETQ. The CDR3 sequence: CASSTETYNEQFF. CDR3 DNA sequence: TGCGCCAGCAGCACCGAGACCTACAATGAGCAGTTCTTC.

This clone was counted a few times. The CDR3 sequence: CASSLSGTRFLVVAQHF. CDR3 coding DNA: TGTGCCAGCAGTCTTTCCGGGACACGGTTTTTGGTTGTGGCCCAGCATTTT. The chain recombines TRBV28 with TRBJ1-5; tentative D call: TRBD1 (6 bases). The ends were cut back, 5 bases at V and 11 bases at J, with 28 bases in the middle. CDR1 is MDHEN and CDR2 is SYDVKM in the germline V gene. This CDR3 is 17 amino acids long.

This sequence joins TRBV4-2 and TRBJ1-4; 10 bases match TRBD1. This CDR3 region has 17 residues. The V gene end was trimmed by 4 bases and the J gene end by 6 bases; junction bases not matched to a gene: 11. The germline CDR1 and CDR2 sequences are LGHNA and YNFKEQ. Here the CDR3 reads CASSPKTGGVVYEKLFF. The DNA of the CDR3 is TGTGCCAGCAGCCCGAAGACAGGGGGCGTAGTATATGAAAAACTGTTTTTT.

The rearrangement joins TRBV6-2 or TRBV6-3 to TRBJ1-1, with D maybe TRBD1 (5 bases). Per the germline V gene, CDR1 is MNHEY and CDR2 is SVGEGT. This CDR3 is built from 13 residues. Trimming shortened V by 5 bases and J by 6 bases, and 13 bases separated the two germline ends. The CDR3 sequence is CASSIQGKPEAFF. CDR3 DNA: TGTGCCAGCAGTATTCAGGGTAAACCTGAAGCTTTCTTT.

This rearrangement joins TRBV18 to TRBJ2-2; D gene unclear. This CDR3 is built from 12 residues. CDR1 is KGHSH and CDR2 is LQKENI in the germline V gene. V was trimmed by 2 bases and J by 8 bases, leaving 6 bases between them. The CDR3 loop is CASSPLTGELFF. Written as DNA, the CDR3 is TGTGCCAGCTCACCATTAACAGGGGAGCTGTTTTTT.

This chain links TRBV14 with TRBJ2-5, with D maybe TRBD1 (6 bases). Deletions cut 5 bases from V and 4 bases from J, with 11 bases between. Germline V gene sequence: CDR1 SGHDN, CDR2 FVKESK. The CDR3 sequence is 13 residues long. CDR3 amino acids: CASSSDRRETQYF. DNA of the CDR3: TGTGCCAGCAGCTCAGACAGGCGAGAGACCCAGTACTTC.

The genes are TRBV5-1 and TRBJ2-3, with 8 nucleotides matching TRBD1. V trimming: 4 bases; J trimming: 7 bases; junction bases outside the gene matches: 5. The CDR3 consists of 13 residues. The germline V gene encodes CDR1 SGHRS and CDR2 YFSETQ. Written as DNA, the CDR3 is TGCGCCAGCAGCGTTAACAGGGGGAATACGCAGTATTTT. Its protein product is CASSVNRGNTQYF.

This chain's CDR3 is CASSQEPLAGREREQFF. The DNA of the CDR3 is TGCGCCAGCAGCCAAGAACCTCTAGCGGGAAGGGAGCGTGAGCAGTTCTTC. This sequence joins TRBV4-1 and TRBJ2-1, with 9 bases fitting TRBD2. The J segment lost 9 bases and the V segment lost 0 bases, leaving 12 bases of the junction unmatched. This CDR3 contains 17 residues. The germline V gene has CDR1 MGHRA and CDR2 YSYEKL.

The chain links TRBV4-1 to TRBJ1-6; D unclear. The CDR3 contains 15 residues. V lost 5 bases and J lost 0, with 8 bases in between. Germline V lookup: CDR1 MGHRA, CDR2 YSYEKL. CDR3 in DNA: TGCGCCAGCAGCAAGGAGAGCTCCTATAATTCACCCCTCCACTTT. Residues: CASSKESSYNSPLHF.

The V call is TRBV4-3, the J call TRBJ1-2; 9 bases are shared with TRBD1. V was clipped by 0 bases and J by 0 bases; unmatched bases: 5. From germline, CDR1 is LGHNA and CDR2 YSLEER. The CDR3 runs to 17 residues. The CDR3: CASSQEPTGGSNYGYTF. DNA for the CDR3: TGCGCCAGCAGCCAAGAACCAACAGGGGGCTCTAACTATGGCTACACCTTC.

CDR3 region: CASSQVGGGILFF. The DNA for the CDR3 is TGTGCCAGCAGCCAGGTCGGTGGGGGGATTCTGTTTTTT. The chain links TRBV3-1 (or the pseudogene TRBV3-2) to TRBJ1-4; TRBD1 might be the D (5 bases). The V gene's germline CDR1 is LGHDT and CDR2 YNNKEL (reference sequence). V lost 3 bases and J 14 bases, leaving 16 bases between the germline ends. CDR3 length equals 13 residues.

This chain connects TRBV5-1 to TRBJ2-1, with 9 bases identical to TRBD2. Trimming removed 4 bases from V and 9 bases from J; junction bases left unmatched: 8. Per the germline V gene, CDR1 is SGHRS and CDR2 is YFSETQ. This CDR3 spans 14 amino acids. The DNA of the CDR3 is TGCGCCAGCAGCCTTGGGACTAGCACCTTTGAGCAGTTCTTC. It is translated as CASSLGTSTFEQFF. Looking up the rest from reference TRBV5-1 and TRBJ2-1 gives the full variable domain: KAGVTQTPRYLIKTRGQQVTLSCSPISGHRSVSWYQQTPGQGLQFLFEYFSETQRNKGNFPGRFSGRQFSNSRSEMNVSTLELGDSALYLCASSLGTSTFEQFFGPGTRLTVL.

The genes are TRBV5-8 and TRBJ1-1, with D unresolved. Trimming left V 0 bases short and J 0 bases short, with 3 bases between. Germline loops: CDR1 SGHTS, CDR2 YDEGEE. The CDR3 runs to 13 residues. In DNA, the CDR3 is TGTGCCAGCAGCTTGGTAGTGAACACTGAAGCTTTCTTT. It encodes CASSLVVNTEAFF.